This TCR beta chain stems from a study of beta chain features in type 1 diabetes. The CDR3 consists of 12 residues. CDR1 GTSNPN and CDR2 SVGIG come from the germline V gene (reference sequence). Trimming removed 3 bases from V and 4 bases from J, with 9 bases in between. Study-wide results and caveats: Healthy donors had naive, central memory and Treg TCRB repertoires that appeared less similar than those seen among patients.

Turning to this clone: Its cognate antigen is unknown.

Since all of the isolated RNA was reverse transcribed, expressed TCRB transcripts were what got sequenced. This table comes from immunoSEQ multiplex PCR, and its TCRdb copy is limited to in-frame clones, with some not included. The sample holds under 300,000 clones, about 30% seen once. CD45RO/CCR7/CD25/CD127/CD95/CD27 sorting isolated CD4+ naive, central memory, regulatory and stem cell-like memory cells. This receptor was identified in a man aged 25-45 years in good health. The sample taken for sequencing was central memory CD4+ T cells from blood. The rearrangement joins TRBV30 to TRBJ1-1; D may be TRBD1 (5 bases). CDR3 region: CAWRRTPTEAFF. For the CDR3, the DNA is TGTGCCTGGAGGAGGACACCCACTGAAGCTTTCTTT.